What follows is one T cell receptor (beta chain) and its context. Second-dose groups at about 4 or about 12 weeks were pooled. Profiled with immunoSEQ multiplex PCR; TCRdb holds only in-frame clones, not every one. The table records approximately 150,000 clones, roughly 84% of them present only once. The sample belongs to a study of T cell responses to AZD1222 COVID-19 vaccine. This CDR3 region has 16 residues. V was clipped by 6 bases and J by 3 bases; unmatched bases: 9. Germline V gene sequence: CDR1 SQVTM, CDR2 ANQGSEA. The material sequenced was peripheral blood, taken 28 days after the second AZD1222 dose. The TCR comes from an adult who received the AZD1222 COVID-19 vaccine. The chain employs TRBV29-1 and TRBJ1-5; 12 bases align to TRBD1. DNA for the CDR3: TGCAGCGTACGGGACAGGGGGCAGATATTCAATCAGCCCCAGCATTTT. Protein product: CSVRDRGQIFNQPQHF.